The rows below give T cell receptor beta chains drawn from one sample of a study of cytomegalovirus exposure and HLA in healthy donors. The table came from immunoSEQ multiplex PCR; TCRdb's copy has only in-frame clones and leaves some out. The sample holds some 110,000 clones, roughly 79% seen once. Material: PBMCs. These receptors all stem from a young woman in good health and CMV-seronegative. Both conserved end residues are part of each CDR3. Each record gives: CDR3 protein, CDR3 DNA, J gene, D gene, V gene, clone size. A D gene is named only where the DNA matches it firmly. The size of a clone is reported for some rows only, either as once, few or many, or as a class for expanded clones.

CDR3aa: CASSPMNTEAFF; CDR3nt: TGTGCCAGCTCACCCATGAACACTGAAGCTTTCTTT; j_gene: TRBJ1-1; d_gene: -; v_gene: TRBV18; abundance: -
CDR3aa: CAISIIAGAPTDTQYF; CDR3nt: TGTGCCATCAGTATTATAGCGGGGGCCCCCACAGATACGCAGTATTTT; j_gene: TRBJ2-3; d_gene: TRBD2; v_gene: TRBV10-3; abundance: -
CDR3aa: CASSLDRGGFEPQHF; CDR3nt: TGTGCCAGTAGTCTGGACAGGGGAGGTTTTGAGCCCCAGCATTTT; j_gene: TRBJ1-5; d_gene: TRBD1; v_gene: TRBV19; abundance: -
CDR3aa: CASSPEGTSGNQPQHF; CDR3nt: TGTGCCAGTAGTCCGGAGGGAACTTCCGGCAATCAGCCCCAGCATTTT; j_gene: TRBJ1-5; d_gene: -; v_gene: TRBV19; abundance: -
CDR3aa: CASSESQGVSNQPQHF; CDR3nt: TGTGCCAGCAGTGAAAGCCAGGGGGTAAGCAATCAGCCCCAGCATTTT; j_gene: TRBJ1-5; d_gene: TRBD1; v_gene: TRBV25-1; abundance: -
CDR3aa: CASSQDPLDPKGVNNEQFF; CDR3nt: TGCGCCAGCAGCCAAGATCCCCTTGATCCAAAAGGAGTAAACAATGAGCAGTTCTTC; j_gene: TRBJ2-1; d_gene: -; v_gene: TRBV4-1; abundance: -
CDR3aa: CATSRDRTANQPQHF; CDR3nt: TGTGCCACCAGCAGAGACCGGACAGCCAATCAGCCCCAGCATTTT; j_gene: TRBJ1-5; d_gene: -; v_gene: TRBV15; abundance: -
CDR3aa: CASKNGGSEAFF; CDR3nt: TGTGCCAGCAAAAATGGGGGGAGTGAAGCTTTCTTT; j_gene: TRBJ1-1; d_gene: -; v_gene: TRBV13; abundance: -
CDR3aa: CASRISGQVTEAFF; CDR3nt: TGTGCCAGCAGAATTTCGGGACAGGTAACTGAAGCTTTCTTT; j_gene: TRBJ1-1; d_gene: TRBD1; v_gene: TRBV6-4; abundance: -
CDR3aa: CASREPRGHTEAFF; CDR3nt: TGTGCCAGCAGAGAACCTAGGGGGCACACTGAAGCTTTCTTT; j_gene: TRBJ1-1; d_gene: TRBD1; v_gene: TRBV28; abundance: -
CDR3aa: CASSWGGSSDTQYF; CDR3nt: TGTGCCAGCTCCTGGGGGGGGAGTTCAGATACGCAGTATTTT; j_gene: TRBJ2-3; d_gene: TRBD2; v_gene: TRBV5-6; abundance: -
CDR3aa: CASSQEGLGDTQYF; CDR3nt: TGCGCCAGCAGCCAAGAGGGCCTGGGCGATACGCAGTATTTT; j_gene: TRBJ2-3; d_gene: -; v_gene: TRBV4-1; abundance: -
CDR3aa: CASRSGGDNEQFF; CDR3nt: TGTGCCAGCAGAAGCGGGGGGGACAATGAGCAGTTCTTC; j_gene: TRBJ2-1; d_gene: TRBD2; v_gene: TRBV6-5; abundance: -
CDR3aa: CASSLAGRSVGYTF; CDR3nt: TGTGCCAGCAGCTTGGCAGGCAGGTCGGTAGGCTACACCTTC; j_gene: TRBJ1-2; d_gene: -; v_gene: TRBV5-8; abundance: -
CDR3aa: CASSTGGALSKNIQYF; CDR3nt: TGTGCCAGTAGTACCGGCGGGGCCCTGTCCAAAAACATTCAGTACTTC; j_gene: TRBJ2-4; d_gene: -; v_gene: TRBV19; abundance: -
CDR3aa: CASSTAQGGGEKLFF; CDR3nt: TGTGCCAGCAGTACCGCACAGGGGGGGGGCGAAAAACTGTTTTTT; j_gene: TRBJ1-4; d_gene: TRBD1; v_gene: TRBV28; abundance: -
CDR3aa: CATSPQIAGGRETQYF; CDR3nt: TGTGCCACCAGCCCCCAAATAGCGGGGGGGCGGGAGACCCAGTACTTC; j_gene: TRBJ2-5; d_gene: TRBD2; v_gene: TRBV15; abundance: -
CDR3aa: CASKGQGFLEQYF; CDR3nt: TGTGCCAGCAAAGGGCAGGGGTTCCTCGAGCAGTACTTC; j_gene: TRBJ2-7; d_gene: -; v_gene: TRBV28; abundance: -
CDR3aa: CASSSTGGWANYGYTF; CDR3nt: TGTGCCAGCAGCTCTACTGGGGGGTGGGCGAACTATGGCTACACCTTC; j_gene: TRBJ1-2; d_gene: -; v_gene: TRBV28; abundance: -
CDR3aa: CASSSTRGRFEQFF; CDR3nt: TGTGCCAGCAGCTCCACCAGGGGGCGGTTTGAGCAGTTCTTC; j_gene: TRBJ2-1; d_gene: TRBD1; v_gene: TRBV5-6; abundance: -
CDR3aa: CASSQVQGLETQYF; CDR3nt: TGTGCCAGCAGCCAAGTACAGGGATTAGAGACCCAGTACTTC; j_gene: TRBJ2-5; d_gene: -; v_gene: TRBV14; abundance: once
CDR3aa: CAISETDRSNYGYTF; CDR3nt: TGTGCCATCAGTGAAACGGACAGGTCTAACTATGGCTACACCTTC; j_gene: TRBJ1-2; d_gene: TRBD1; v_gene: TRBV10-3; abundance: -
CDR3aa: CASSEPLILRADTQYF; CDR3nt: TGTGCCAGCAGTGAACCCCTAATCTTGCGGGCAGATACGCAGTATTTT; j_gene: TRBJ2-3; d_gene: -; v_gene: TRBV6-1; abundance: -
CDR3aa: CASSLATGHGPGYTF; CDR3nt: TGTGCCAGCAGCTTGGCCACAGGACATGGACCTGGCTACACCTTC; j_gene: TRBJ1-2; d_gene: -; v_gene: TRBV5-6; abundance: -
CDR3aa: CASSALNREQETQYF; CDR3nt: TGTGCCAGCAGCGCCCTTAACAGGGAACAAGAGACCCAGTACTTC; j_gene: TRBJ2-5; d_gene: -; v_gene: TRBV7-6; abundance: -
CDR3aa: CASSRKAGGQTGELFF; CDR3nt: TGTGCCAGCAGCCGCAAAGCGGGGGGGCAAACCGGGGAGCTGTTTTTT; j_gene: TRBJ2-2; d_gene: TRBD2; v_gene: TRBV5-6; abundance: -
CDR3aa: CASAPRFPRGFEQYF; CDR3nt: TGTGCCAGTGCCCCACGGTTCCCTAGAGGCTTCGAGCAGTACTTC; j_gene: TRBJ2-7; d_gene: -; v_gene: TRBV5-6; abundance: -
CDR3aa: CASSSGQGNEKLFF; CDR3nt: TGCGCCAGCAGCTCGGGACAGGGAAATGAAAAACTGTTTTTT; j_gene: TRBJ1-4; d_gene: TRBD1; v_gene: TRBV5-1; abundance: -
CDR3aa: CASSLGGQGLQPQHF; CDR3nt: TGTGCCAGCAGCTTGGGAGGACAGGGTTTACAGCCCCAGCATTTT; j_gene: TRBJ1-5; d_gene: TRBD1; v_gene: TRBV5-6; abundance: -
CDR3aa: CASSPGVSNNEQFF; CDR3nt: TGTGCCAGCAGCCCAGGGGTGTCCAACAATGAGCAGTTCTTC; j_gene: TRBJ2-1; d_gene: -; v_gene: TRBV7-8; abundance: once
CDR3aa: CASSVGPGMNTEAFF; CDR3nt: TGTGCCAGCAGCGTAGGGCCGGGGATGAACACTGAAGCTTTCTTT; j_gene: TRBJ1-1; d_gene: -; v_gene: TRBV9; abundance: -
CDR3aa: CASRAFPEQYF; CDR3nt: TGTGCCAGCAGGGCCTTCCCCGAGCAGTACTTC; j_gene: TRBJ2-7; d_gene: -; v_gene: TRBV6-1; abundance: few
CDR3aa: CASSLGAVLGQPQHF; CDR3nt: TGTGCCAGCAGTTTAGGGGCAGTCCTGGGTCAGCCCCAGCATTTT; j_gene: TRBJ1-5; d_gene: -; v_gene: TRBV28; abundance: -
CDR3aa: CASSHTGQQETQYF; CDR3nt: TGTGCCAGCAGTCACACGGGACAACAAGAGACCCAGTACTTC; j_gene: TRBJ2-5; d_gene: -; v_gene: TRBV28; abundance: -
CDR3aa: CASSSKLAGGPFYNEQFF; CDR3nt: TGTGCCAGCAGCAGTAAACTAGCGGGGGGGCCTTTCTACAATGAGCAGTTCTTC; j_gene: TRBJ2-1; d_gene: TRBD2; v_gene: TRBV5-4; abundance: once